This T cell receptor (beta chain) was found in a study of PD-1 blockade in mismatch repair-deficient tumors. Findings and limits, study-wide: All three positive peptides came from frameshift mutations, yielding 142 blood TCRs.

Remarks on this clone: Its antigen is unknown.

CDR3 length: 11 amino acids. Germline lookup yields CDR1 MNHEY and CDR2 SVGAGI. V shed 3 bases and J shed 6 bases, with 6 bases lying between them. Profiling relied on immunoSEQ multiplex PCR, and the TCRdb table lists in-frame clones only, not all of them. The sample lists some 16,000 clones; approximately 84% were seen once. Specified time point: 10-day in vitro stimulation with candidate neoantigen peptide 5. A roughly 10-day in vitro culture was run per each of 7 or 8 reactive peptides. A no-peptide control culture served as baseline for clone fold changes. This specimen was cells cultured in vitro, taken from a patient treated with pembrolizumab. This sequence was found in an adult with mismatch repair-deficient cancer. The chain links TRBV6-5 to TRBJ2-7, with no clear D. CDR3 loop: CASSYGVEQYF. DNA for the CDR3: TGTGCCAGCAGTTATGGAGTCGAGCAGTACTTC.